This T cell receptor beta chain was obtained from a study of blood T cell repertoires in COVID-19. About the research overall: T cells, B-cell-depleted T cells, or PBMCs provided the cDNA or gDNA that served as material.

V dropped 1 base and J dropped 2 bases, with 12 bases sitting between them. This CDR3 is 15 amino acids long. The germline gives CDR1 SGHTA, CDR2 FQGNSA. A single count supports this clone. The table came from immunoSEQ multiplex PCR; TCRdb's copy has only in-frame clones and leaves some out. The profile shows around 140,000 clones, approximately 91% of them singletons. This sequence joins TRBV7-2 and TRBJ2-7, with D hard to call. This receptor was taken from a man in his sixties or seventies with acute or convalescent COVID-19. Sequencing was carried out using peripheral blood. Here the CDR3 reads CASSLGPGPTYEQYF. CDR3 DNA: TGTGCCAGCAGCTTAGGGCCAGGTCCCACCTACGAGCAGTACTTC.